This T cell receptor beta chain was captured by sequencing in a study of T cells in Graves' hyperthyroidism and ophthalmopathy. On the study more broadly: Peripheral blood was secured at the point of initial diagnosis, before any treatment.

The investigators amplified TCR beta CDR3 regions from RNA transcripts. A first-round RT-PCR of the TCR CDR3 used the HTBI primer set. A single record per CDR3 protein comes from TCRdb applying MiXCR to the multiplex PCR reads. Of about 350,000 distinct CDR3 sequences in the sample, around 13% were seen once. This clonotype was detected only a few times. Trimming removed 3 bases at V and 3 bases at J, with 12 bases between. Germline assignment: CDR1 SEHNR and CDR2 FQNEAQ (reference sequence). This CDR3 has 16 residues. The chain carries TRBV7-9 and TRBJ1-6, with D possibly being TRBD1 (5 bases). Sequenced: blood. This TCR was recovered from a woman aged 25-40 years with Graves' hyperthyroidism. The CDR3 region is CASSLEGTGYNSPLHF. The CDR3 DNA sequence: TGTGCCAGCAGCTTGGAAGGGACCGGCTATAATTCACCCCTCCACTTT.